This record looks at one T cell receptor (beta chain) sequence and its context. Its target is unknown. This entry comes from a study of cytomegalovirus exposure and HLA in healthy donors. This CDR3 is built from 19 residues. Germline loops: CDR1 MDHEN, CDR2 SYDVKM. With 4 bases clipped from V and 4 bases from J, the junction kept 22 bases outside the gene matches. Vbeta (60) and Jbeta (13) primers were used in the PCR. Generated by immunoSEQ multiplex PCR, the TCRdb table keeps only in-frame clones and is missing some. The repertoire has about 130,000 clones, approximately 85% of them found once; the top ten carry less than 7%. Notes on the study in general: When a later analysis was performed, an Asian-associated ancestry cluster reportedly had fewer N-insertions than the roughly 700-donor mean. With high specificity and sensitivity, the classifier reportedly diagnosed cytomegalovirus status. V- and J-gene trimming of TCR beta was linked (in a later analysis) to a missense DCLRE1C variant. TCR beta chains associated with HLA were, in a later analysis, more clonally expanded than equally common others.

V gene TRBV28 combines with J gene TRBJ2-7; TRBD1 matches at 7 bases. The clonotype was recovered from a woman under 40 in good health and CMV-seropositive. Sequencing input: PBMCs. The CDR3 DNA is TGTGCCAGCAGTTCTCCCTTCGACCCAGACAGGGTGGTGTCTTACGAGCAGTACTTC. Its translation is CASSSPFDPDRVVSYEQYF.